These 10 T cell receptor beta chains were all obtained from the same sample, sequenced in a study of metastatic and nonmetastatic thyroid tumors (dated by TCRdb to about 2020). The receptor library was made with PCR. The sequencer was an Illumina HiSeq 4000. TCRdb applied fastp at Q25 and MiXCR to the public reads, then kept only in-frame beta chains. In all, the sample holds more than 10,000 clones, and 23% of those were seen once. More than 10% of the sample is in the top ten clones. Before undergoing thyroid surgery, none of the patients had been given any kind of treatment. Sequences were obtained from adjacent normal tissue. The receptor set was obtained from a female donor with papillary thyroid cancer or a benign thyroid nodule (not recorded which). Some clones in this sample may be carry-over from other donors' samples.

This clone was seen repeatedly, ten times or more. Lacking the conserved final phenylalanine or tryptophan, this CDR3 likely reflects a read error. V gene TRBV5-4 combines with J gene TRBJ2-7; D uncertain. From germline, CDR1 is SGHNT and CDR2 YYREEE (reference sequence). Trimming cost V 1 base and J 1 base, with 6 bases left between them. The CDR3 spans 13 residues. CDR3 amino acids: CASSLMGSYEQYL. DNA for the CDR3: TGTGCCAGCAGCTTGATGGGTTCCTACGAGCAGTACCTC.

This clone ranks as medium-sized. CDR3 DNA sequence: TGTGCCAGCAGTCTCCAGGCGGGAGGGGGGGCAGATACGCAGTATTTT. This translates into CASSLQAGGGADTQYF. J is TRBJ2-3 and V is TRBV12-3 or TRBV12-4; 9 positions match TRBD2. After removal of 5 bases from V and 4 bases from J, the junction contained 10 bases not matched to a gene. The CDR3 sequence is 16 residues long.

The V and J genes are TRBV11-1 and TRBJ1-1; D not resolved. With 5 bases removed from V and 6 bases from J, the gap between germline ends came to 7 bases. Germline V gives CDR1 SGHAT, CDR2 FQDESV (reference sequence). The CDR3 has 11 amino acids. CDR3 nucleotides: TGTGCCAGCAGCCGAGGCGCTGAAGCTTTCTTT. Translation: CASSRGAEAFF.

A few counts support this clone. The CDR3 DNA sequence: TGTGCCAGCAGTTTGGATACGCAGTATTTT. As protein: CASSLDTQYF. The chain couples TRBV11-3 to TRBJ2-3, with D uncertain. Germline V gene sequence: CDR1 SGHNT, CDR2 YENEEA. The CDR3 totals 10 residues. Deletions cut 6 bases from V and 6 bases from J, with 4 bases between. Variable domain in full (rest from reference TRBV11-3 and TRBJ2-3): EAGVVQSPRYKIIEKKQPVAFWCNPISGHNTLYWYLQNLGQGPELLIRYENEEAVDDSQLPKDRFSAERLKGVDSTLKIQPAELGDSAVYLCASSLDTQYFGPGTRLTVL.

The CDR3 region is CASSLDRELQFF. The CDR3 region has the DNA TGTGCCAGTAGTCTCGACAGGGAACTCCAGTTCTTC. This sequence joins TRBV19 and TRBJ2-1; 7 positions agree with TRBD1. CDR3 size: 12 residues. Trimming took 5 bases from V and 13 from J; bases not matched to a gene: 8. From germline, CDR1 is LNHDA and CDR2 SQIVND (reference sequence).

V is TRBV11-1 and J is TRBJ2-2; either TRBD1 or TRBD2 may fit D (6 bases each). V was pared by 0 bases and J by 7 bases, with 15 bases between. The length of the CDR3 is 16 residues. Per germline, CDR1 SGHAT and CDR2 FQDESV (reference sequence). The CDR3 reads CASSLAGGDFHGELFF. Written as DNA, the CDR3 is TGTGCCAGCAGCTTAGCGGGGGGCGATTTTCACGGGGAGCTGTTTTTT. The full variable domain, with the rest looked up from reference TRBV11-1 and TRBJ2-2, is EAEVAQSPRYKITEKSQAVAFWCDPISGHATLYWYRQILGQGPELLVQFQDESVVDDSQLPKDRFSAERLKGVDSTLKIQPAELGDSAMYLCASSLAGGDFHGELFFGEGSRLTVL.

This clone is deemed hyperexpanded. This chain joins TRBV7-2 and TRBJ2-7, with TRBD1 identical over 8 bases. The CDR3 is 12 residues long. V gave up 5 bases and J gave up 7 bases; unmatched junction bases: 4. Germline assignment: CDR1 SGHTA and CDR2 FQGNSA. CDR3 sequence: CASSPGQGEQYF. The DNA for the CDR3 is TGTGCCAGCAGCCCAGGACAGGGAGAGCAGTACTTC.

This chain joins TRBV20-1 and TRBJ1-1; no clear D. Germline V gives CDR1 DFQATT, CDR2 SNEGSKA (reference sequence). V shed 7 bases and J shed 1 base, with 7 bases lying between them. There are 11 residues in the CDR3. For the CDR3, the DNA is TGCAGTGAGTACAGGAACACTGAAGCTTTCTTT. It is translated as CSEYRNTEAFF.

This clone is a singleton in its sample. The J gene is TRBJ2-7, the V gene TRBV20-1, with a weak D call TRBD1 (6 bases). The CDR3 sequence is 15 residues long. The germline V and J ends were trimmed by 3 bases and 2 bases, with 17 bases remaining between them. Germline CDR1 reads DFQATT; CDR2 reads SNEGSKA (reference sequence). This chain's CDR3 is CSARGGQLATYEQYF. Written as DNA, the CDR3 is TGCAGTGCTAGGGGCGGACAGCTAGCCACCTACGAGCAGTACTTC.

This clone was seen ten or more times. Other nucleotide sequences from this sample produce the same CDR3. In DNA, the CDR3 is TGTGCCAGCAGCTCCCAGCTTGCAGATACGCAGTATTTT. It encodes CASSSQLADTQYF. The rearrangement links TRBV7-9 to TRBJ2-3; the D is unclear. The CDR3 is made up of 13 amino acids. Trimming took 4 bases from V and 4 from J, leaving 9 bases between them. Germline CDR1 SEHNR, CDR2 FQNEAQ (reference sequence).